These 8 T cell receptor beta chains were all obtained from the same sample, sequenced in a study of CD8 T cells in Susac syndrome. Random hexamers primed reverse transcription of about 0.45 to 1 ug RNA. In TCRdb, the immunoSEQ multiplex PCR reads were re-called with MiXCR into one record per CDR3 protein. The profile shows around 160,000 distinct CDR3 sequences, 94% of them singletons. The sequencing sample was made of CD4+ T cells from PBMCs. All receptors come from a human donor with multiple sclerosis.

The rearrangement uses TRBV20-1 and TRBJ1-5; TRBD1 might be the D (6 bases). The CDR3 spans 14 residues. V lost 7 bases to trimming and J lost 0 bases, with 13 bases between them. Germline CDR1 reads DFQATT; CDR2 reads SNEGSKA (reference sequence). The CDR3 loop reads CSVRGLFSNQPQHF. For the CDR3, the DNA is TGCAGTGTCAGGGGACTGTTTAGCAATCAGCCCCAGCATTTT.

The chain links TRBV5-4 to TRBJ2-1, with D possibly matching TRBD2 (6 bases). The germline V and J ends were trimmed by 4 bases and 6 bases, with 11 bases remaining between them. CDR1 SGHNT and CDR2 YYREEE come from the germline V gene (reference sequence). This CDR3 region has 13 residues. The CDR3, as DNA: TGTGCCAGCAGCCCGGGGGTCCCCAATGAGCAGTTCTTC. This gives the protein CASSPGVPNEQFF.

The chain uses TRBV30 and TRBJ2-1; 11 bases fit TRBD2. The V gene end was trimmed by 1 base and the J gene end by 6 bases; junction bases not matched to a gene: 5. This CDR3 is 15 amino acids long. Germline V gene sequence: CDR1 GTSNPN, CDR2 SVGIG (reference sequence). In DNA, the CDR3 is TGTGCCTGGAGTGAGTGGACTAGCGGGTCCAATGAGCAGTTCTTC. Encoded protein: CAWSEWTSGSNEQFF.

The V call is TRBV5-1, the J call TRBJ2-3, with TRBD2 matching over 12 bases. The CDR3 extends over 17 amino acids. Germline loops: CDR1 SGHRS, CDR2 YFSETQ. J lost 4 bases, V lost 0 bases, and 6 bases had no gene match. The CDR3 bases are TGCGCCAGCAGCTTGGAGGGACTAGCGGGCCCAGCAGATACGCAGTATTTT. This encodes CASSLEGLAGPADTQYF.

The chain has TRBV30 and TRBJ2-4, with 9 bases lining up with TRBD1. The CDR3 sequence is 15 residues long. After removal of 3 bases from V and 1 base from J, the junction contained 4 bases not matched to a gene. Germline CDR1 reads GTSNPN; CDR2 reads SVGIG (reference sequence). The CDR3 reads CAWRWTGDAKNIQYF. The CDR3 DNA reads TGTGCCTGGAGGTGGACAGGGGATGCCAAAAACATTCAGTACTTC.

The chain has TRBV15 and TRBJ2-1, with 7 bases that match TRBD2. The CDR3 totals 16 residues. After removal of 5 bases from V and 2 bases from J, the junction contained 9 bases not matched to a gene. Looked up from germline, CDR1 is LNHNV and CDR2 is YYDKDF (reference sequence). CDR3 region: CATSRYSGSTYNEQFF. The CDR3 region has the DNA TGTGCCACCAGCCGATATAGCGGGTCCACCTACAATGAGCAGTTCTTC.

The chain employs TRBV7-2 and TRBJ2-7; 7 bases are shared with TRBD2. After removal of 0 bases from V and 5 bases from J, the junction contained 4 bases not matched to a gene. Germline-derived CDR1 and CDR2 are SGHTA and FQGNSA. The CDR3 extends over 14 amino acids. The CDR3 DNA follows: TGTGCCAGCAGCTTAGCCGGGACTATTCACGAGCAGTACTTC. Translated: CASSLAGTIHEQYF. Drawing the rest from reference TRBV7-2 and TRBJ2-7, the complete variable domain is GAGVSQSPSNKVTEKGKDVELRCDPISGHTALYWYRQSLGQGLEFLIYFQGNSAPDKSGLPSDRFSAERTGGSVSTLTIQRTQQEDSAVYLCASSLAGTIHEQYFGPGTRLTVT.

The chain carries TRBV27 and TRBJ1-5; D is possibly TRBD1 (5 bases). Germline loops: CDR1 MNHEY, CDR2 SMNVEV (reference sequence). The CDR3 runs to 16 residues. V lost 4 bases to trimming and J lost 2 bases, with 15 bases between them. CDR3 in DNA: TGTGCCAGCAGTTCCTATGTGGGGGGACGCAATCAGCCCCAGCATTTT. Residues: CASSSYVGGRNQPQHF.